A single T cell receptor (beta chain) is shown here with its context. Its antigen is unknown. It has no much larger one-base neighbor in the sample; base qualities were not kept. This sample is part of a study of blood T cell repertoires in COVID-19 (dated by TCRdb to about 2020). About the full investigation: Collaborator samples came from the United States, Italy and Spain and covered acute and convalescent phases of COVID-19. The samples were drawn from the first 160 participants of the ongoing ImmuneRACE study and from 1,200 or so subjects provided by 6 global collaborators. HLA class I and class II types, where available, came from metadata supplied by the sample provider rather than from assay-based typing. The material from the prospective study consisted of cDNA or gDNA derived from T cells, B-cell-depleted T cells, or PBMCs. The repertoires were made available in a free public database intended to serve as a resource for research on the immune response to SARS-CoV-2. Nearly every sample came with metadata listing a de-identified subject ID, COVID-19 status, age in years and sex. The dataset comprised deeply sampled blood TCRbeta repertoires from subjects exposed to, actively infected with, or recovered from COVID-19.

CDR1 and CDR2, per the germline V gene (reference sequence), are LNHDA and SQIVND. The cysteine opens and the phenylalanine closes a CDR3 of 17 amino acids. Only CDR3 DNA is held: 51 bases, read in frame from base 1. V drops 1 base and J drops 0 bases, leaving 13 bases in between. TCRbeta CDR3 regions were amplified from genomic DNA using the immunoSEQ Assay, a bias-controlled multiplex PCR. On the study's bioinformatics: The number of nucleated cells in each sample was estimated from the amplification of reference gene primers within the assay. To quantify the absolute abundance of each unique TCRbeta CDR3 rearrangement, sequence reads were collapsed and filtered. For each sample, productive Simpson clonality was calculated by taking the square root of Simpson's diversity index across productive rearrangements. TCRdb took over this immuneACCESS table, retaining in-frame rearrangements with V and J assigned. Such tables are incomplete; in checked studies, under half of the missing clones stem from an unresolved V gene, and the remainder is unexplained. That table furnishes V, J and clone size, whereas the DNA furnished D and trimming. In all, the sample holds over 150,000 clones, and less than 95% of those were seen once. Of the sample, less than 0.6% is held by the ten largest clones.

General study outcomes and caveats: The quantity of clinical and demographic metadata differed by source and by participant and was supplied without curation.

The collaborating institutions used their own protocols to collect whole blood in K2EDTA tubes. For TCRbeta analysis, collaborator samples were shipped as frozen whole blood, as isolated PBMCs, or as DNA extracted from either sample type. The sample comprised peripheral blood. Here the chain combines TRBV19 and TRBJ2-1; the D gene remains uncertain. This clonotype was sampled from a man aged 50-59 years with acute or convalescent COVID-19. The sequenced DNA: TGTGCCAGTAGTATAGGGTCGCCTCGGAGCTCCTACAATGAGCAGTTCTTC. Its protein is CASSIGSPRSSYNEQFF.